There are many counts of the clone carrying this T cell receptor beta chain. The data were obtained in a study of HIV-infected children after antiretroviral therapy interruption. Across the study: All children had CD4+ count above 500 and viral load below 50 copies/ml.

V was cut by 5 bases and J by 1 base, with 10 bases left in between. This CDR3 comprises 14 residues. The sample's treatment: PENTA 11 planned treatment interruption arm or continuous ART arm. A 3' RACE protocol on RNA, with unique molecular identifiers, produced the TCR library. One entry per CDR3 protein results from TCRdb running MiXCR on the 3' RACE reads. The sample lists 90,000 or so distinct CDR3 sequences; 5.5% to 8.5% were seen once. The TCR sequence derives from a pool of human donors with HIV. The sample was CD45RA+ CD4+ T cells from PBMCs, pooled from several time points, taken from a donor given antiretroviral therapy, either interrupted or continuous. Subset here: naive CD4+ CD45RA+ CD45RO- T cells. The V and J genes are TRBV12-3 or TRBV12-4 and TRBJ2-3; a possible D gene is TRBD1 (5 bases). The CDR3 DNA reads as TGTGCCAGCAGTCAGGGCAGCCGCACAGATACGCAGTATTTT. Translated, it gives CASSQGSRTDTQYF.